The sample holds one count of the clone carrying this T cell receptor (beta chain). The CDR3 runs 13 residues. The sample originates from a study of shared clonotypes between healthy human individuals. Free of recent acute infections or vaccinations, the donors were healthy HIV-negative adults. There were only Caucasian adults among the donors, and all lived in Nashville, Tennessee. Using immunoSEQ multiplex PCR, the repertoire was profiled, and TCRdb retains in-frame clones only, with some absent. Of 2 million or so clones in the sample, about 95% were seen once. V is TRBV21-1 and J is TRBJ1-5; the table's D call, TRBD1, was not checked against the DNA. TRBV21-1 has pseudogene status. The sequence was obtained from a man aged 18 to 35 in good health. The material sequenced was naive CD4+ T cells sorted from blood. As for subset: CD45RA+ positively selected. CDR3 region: CASSGQGNQPQHF. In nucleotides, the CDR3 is TGTGCCAGCAGCGGACAGGGGAATCAGCCCCAGCATTTT.